This T cell receptor (beta chain) was found in a study of vaccination and CD4 T cells after COVID-19. Study context: The stimulus for the cells was overlapping spike peptides derived from SARS-CoV-2, HCoV-NL63, HCoV-OC43 and HCoV-229E.

The V end lost 1 base, the J end lost 12 bases, and 16 bases lay between the germline ends. This CDR3 region has 14 residues. CDR1 and CDR2 from the germline V gene are SEHNR and FQNEAQ (reference sequence). The study sequenced cultured CD4+ T cell DNA using the Oncomine TCR Beta short-read assay. Each CDR3 protein is one row after TCRdb ran MiXCR on the PCR reads. The table records just over 15,000 distinct CDR3 sequences, roughly 74% of them present only once. This clonotype was counted a single time. Its specificity is unknown. Treatment indicated: roughly 11-day PBMC culture with coronavirus spike peptide pools or control peptides (ViraFEST assay). After expanding antigen-specific T cells with peptide pools, ViraFEST sequenced their TCRs. Half the growth medium was swapped for new IL-2 medium on days 3 and 7. Cells were cultured for around 10 days, and then CD4+ T cells were isolated by negative selection.

The genes are TRBV7-9 and TRBJ2-1, with D perhaps matching TRBD1 or TRBD2 (6 bases each). Specimen: CD4+ T cells from blood, cultured in vitro. This receptor was obtained from a human donor who had recovered from COVID-19. Written as DNA, the CDR3 is TGTGCCAGCAGCTTAGTTGGGGGGAACAGGGTGCAGTTCTTC. Translating it yields CASSLVGGNRVQFF. Drawing the rest from reference TRBV7-9 and TRBJ2-1, the complete variable domain is DTGVSQNPRHKITKRGQNVTFRCDPISEHNRLYWYRQTLGQGPEFLTYFQNEAQLEKSRLLSDRFSAERPKGSFSTLEIQRTEQGDSAMYLCASSLVGGNRVQFFGPGTRLTVL.